The present T cell receptor (beta chain) was sequenced within a study of shared clonotypes between healthy human individuals. Study overall: Each donor contributed plates that comprised three CD4 naive, three CD4 memory, two CD8 naive and one CD8 memory. Study results and caveats: Clonotypes not shared had lower generation probabilities than those common to all four donors. The diversity represented, both genetic and in exposure history, was limited by few donors.

Clones were sequenced by immunoSEQ multiplex PCR, and TCRdb holds only the in-frame ones, with some missing. The sample lists more than 400,000 clones; 90% to 96% were seen once. As concerns this clone: Its target is unknown.

CDR3 length: 16 amino acids. Germline CDR1 MDHEN, CDR2 SYDVKM. The J segment lost 4 bases and the V segment lost 6 bases, leaving 14 bases of the junction unmatched. Sample: naive CD4+ T cells sorted from blood. As for subset: CD45RA+ positively selected. The rearrangement joins TRBV28 to TRBJ1-2; TRBD1 matches 7 bases. The receptor comes from a woman aged 25 to 45 in good health. CDR3 sequence reads: CASRFLTGERGYGYTF. The CDR3 region has the DNA TGTGCCAGCAGATTCCTTACAGGGGAGAGGGGCTATGGCTACACCTTC.